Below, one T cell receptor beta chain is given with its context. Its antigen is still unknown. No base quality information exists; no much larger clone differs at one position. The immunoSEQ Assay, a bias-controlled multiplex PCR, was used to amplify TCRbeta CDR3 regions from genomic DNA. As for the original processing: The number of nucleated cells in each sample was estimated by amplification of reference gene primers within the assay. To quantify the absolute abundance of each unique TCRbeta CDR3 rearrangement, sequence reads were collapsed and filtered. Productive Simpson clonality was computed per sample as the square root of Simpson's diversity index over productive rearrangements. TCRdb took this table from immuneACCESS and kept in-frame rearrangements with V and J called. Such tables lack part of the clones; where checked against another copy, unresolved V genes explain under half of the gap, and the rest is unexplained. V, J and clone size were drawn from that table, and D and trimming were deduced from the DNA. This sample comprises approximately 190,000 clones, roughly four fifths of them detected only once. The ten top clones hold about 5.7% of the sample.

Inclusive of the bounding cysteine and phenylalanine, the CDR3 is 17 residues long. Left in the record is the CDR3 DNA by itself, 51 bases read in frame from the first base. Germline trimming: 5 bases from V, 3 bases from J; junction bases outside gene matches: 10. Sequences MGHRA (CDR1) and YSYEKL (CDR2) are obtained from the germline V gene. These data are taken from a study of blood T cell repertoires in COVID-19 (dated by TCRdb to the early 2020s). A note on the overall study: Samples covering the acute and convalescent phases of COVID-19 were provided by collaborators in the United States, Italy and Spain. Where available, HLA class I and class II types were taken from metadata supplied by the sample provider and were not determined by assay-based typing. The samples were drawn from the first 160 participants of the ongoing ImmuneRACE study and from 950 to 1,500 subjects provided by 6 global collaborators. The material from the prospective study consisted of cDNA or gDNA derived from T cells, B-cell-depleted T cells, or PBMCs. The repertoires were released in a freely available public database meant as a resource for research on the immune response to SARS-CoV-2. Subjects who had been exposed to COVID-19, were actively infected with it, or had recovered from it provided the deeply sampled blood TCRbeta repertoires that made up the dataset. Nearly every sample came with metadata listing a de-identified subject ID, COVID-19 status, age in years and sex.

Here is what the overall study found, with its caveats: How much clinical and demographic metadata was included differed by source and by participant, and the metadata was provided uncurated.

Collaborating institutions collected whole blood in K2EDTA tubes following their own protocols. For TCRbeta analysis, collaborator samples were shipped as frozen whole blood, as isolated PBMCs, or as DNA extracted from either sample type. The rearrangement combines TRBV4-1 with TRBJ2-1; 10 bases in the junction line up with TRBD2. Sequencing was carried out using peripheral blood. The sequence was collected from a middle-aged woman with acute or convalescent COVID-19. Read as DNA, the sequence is TGCGCCAGCAGCGCCATGGGGGCTAGCGGGAGCTACAATGAGCAGTTCTTC. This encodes CASSAMGASGSYNEQFF.